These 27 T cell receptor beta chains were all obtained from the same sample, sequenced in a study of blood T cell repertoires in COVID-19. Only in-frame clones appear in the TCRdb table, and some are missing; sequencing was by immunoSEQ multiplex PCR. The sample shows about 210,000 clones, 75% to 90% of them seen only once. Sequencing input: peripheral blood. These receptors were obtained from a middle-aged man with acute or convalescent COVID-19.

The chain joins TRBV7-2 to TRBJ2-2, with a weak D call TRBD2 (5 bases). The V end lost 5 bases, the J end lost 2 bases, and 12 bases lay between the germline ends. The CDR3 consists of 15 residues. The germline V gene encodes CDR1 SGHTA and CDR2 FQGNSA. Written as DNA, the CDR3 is TGTGCCAGCAGCCGGAAGCGGTCAAACACCGGGGAGCTGTTTTTT. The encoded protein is CASSRKRSNTGELFF. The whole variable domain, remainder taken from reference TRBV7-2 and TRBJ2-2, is GAGVSQSPSNKVTEKGKDVELRCDPISGHTALYWYRQSLGQGLEFLIYFQGNSAPDKSGLPSDRFSAERTGGSVSTLTIQRTQQEDSAVYLCASSRKRSNTGELFFGEGSRLTVL.

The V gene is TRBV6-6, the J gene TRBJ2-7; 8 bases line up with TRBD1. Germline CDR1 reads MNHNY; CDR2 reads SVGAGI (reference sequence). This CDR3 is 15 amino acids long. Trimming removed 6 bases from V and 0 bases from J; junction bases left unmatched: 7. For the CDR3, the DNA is TGTGCCAGCAGAGGGGACAGGCCTTCCTCCTACGAGCAGTACTTC. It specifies CASRGDRPSSYEQYF.

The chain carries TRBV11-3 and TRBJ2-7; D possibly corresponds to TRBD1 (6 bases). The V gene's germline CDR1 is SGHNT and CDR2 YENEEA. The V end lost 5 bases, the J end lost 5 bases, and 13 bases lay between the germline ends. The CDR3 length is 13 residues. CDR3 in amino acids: CASSPDSSHEQYF. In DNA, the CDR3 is TGTGCCAGCAGCCCGGACAGTTCCCACGAGCAGTACTTC.

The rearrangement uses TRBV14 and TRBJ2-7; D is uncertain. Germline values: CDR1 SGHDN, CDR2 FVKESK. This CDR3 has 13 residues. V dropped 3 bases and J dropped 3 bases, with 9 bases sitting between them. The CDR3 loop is CASSHSWSYEQYF. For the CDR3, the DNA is TGTGCCAGCAGCCATTCATGGAGCTACGAGCAGTACTTC.

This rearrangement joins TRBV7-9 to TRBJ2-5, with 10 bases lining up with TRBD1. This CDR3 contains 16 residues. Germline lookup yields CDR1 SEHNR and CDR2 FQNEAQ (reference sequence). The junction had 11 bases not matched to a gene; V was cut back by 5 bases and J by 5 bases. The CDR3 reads CASSHLEGTGEETQYF. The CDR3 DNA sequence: TGTGCCAGCAGCCACTTAGAGGGGACAGGGGAGGAGACCCAGTACTTC. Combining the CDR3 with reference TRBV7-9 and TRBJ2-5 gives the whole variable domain DTGVSQNPRHKITKRGQNVTFRCDPISEHNRLYWYRQTLGQGPEFLTYFQNEAQLEKSRLLSDRFSAERPKGSFSTLEIQRTEQGDSAMYLCASSHLEGTGEETQYFGPGTRLLVL.

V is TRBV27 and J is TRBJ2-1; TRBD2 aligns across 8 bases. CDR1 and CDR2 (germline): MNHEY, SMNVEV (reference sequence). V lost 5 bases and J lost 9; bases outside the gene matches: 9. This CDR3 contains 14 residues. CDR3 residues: CASSTTGLGGEQFF. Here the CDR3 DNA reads TGTGCCAGCAGTACGACGGGACTAGGGGGTGAGCAGTTCTTC.

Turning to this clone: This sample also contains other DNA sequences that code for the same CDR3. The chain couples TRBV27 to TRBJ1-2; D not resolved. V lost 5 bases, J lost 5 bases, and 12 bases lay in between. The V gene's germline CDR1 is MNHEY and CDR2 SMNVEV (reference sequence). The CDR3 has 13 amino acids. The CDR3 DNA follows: TGTGCCAGCAGTCCCCGTCGAGAGTATGGCTACACCTTC. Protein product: CASSPRREYGYTF.

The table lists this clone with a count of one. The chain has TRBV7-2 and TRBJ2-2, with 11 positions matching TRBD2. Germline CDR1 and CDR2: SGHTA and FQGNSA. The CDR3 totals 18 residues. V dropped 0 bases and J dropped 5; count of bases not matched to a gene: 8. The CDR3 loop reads CASSLATSGSMGTGELFF. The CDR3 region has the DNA TGTGCCAGCAGCTTAGCCACTAGCGGGAGTATGGGGACCGGGGAGCTGTTTTTT.

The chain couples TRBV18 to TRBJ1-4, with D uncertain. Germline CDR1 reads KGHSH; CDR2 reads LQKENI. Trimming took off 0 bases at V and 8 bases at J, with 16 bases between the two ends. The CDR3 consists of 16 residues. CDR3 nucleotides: TGTGCCAGCTCACCACCCGGGGTAGGCCAATCGGAAAAACTGTTTTTT. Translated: CASSPPGVGQSEKLFF.

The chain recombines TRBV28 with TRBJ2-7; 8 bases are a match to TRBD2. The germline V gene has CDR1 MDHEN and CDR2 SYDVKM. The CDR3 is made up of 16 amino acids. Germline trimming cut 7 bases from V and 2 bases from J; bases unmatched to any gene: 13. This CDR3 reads CASNRLGDGGAYEQYF. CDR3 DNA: TGTGCCAGCAACAGACTTGGAGACGGGGGGGCCTACGAGCAGTACTTC.

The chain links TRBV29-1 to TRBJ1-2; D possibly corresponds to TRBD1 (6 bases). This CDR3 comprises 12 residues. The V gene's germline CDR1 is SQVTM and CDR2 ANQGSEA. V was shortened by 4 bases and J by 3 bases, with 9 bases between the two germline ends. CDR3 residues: CSVGTGHYGYTF. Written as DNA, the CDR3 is TGCAGCGTTGGTACAGGGCACTATGGCTACACCTTC.

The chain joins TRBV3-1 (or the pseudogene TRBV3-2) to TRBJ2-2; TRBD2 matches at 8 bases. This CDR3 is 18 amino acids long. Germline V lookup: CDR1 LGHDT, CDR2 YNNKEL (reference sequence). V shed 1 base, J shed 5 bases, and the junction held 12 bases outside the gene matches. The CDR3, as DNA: TGTGCCAGCAGCCAAGTGAGGGTAGCGGGATCTATGACCGGGGAGCTGTTTTTT. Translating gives CASSQVRVAGSMTGELFF.

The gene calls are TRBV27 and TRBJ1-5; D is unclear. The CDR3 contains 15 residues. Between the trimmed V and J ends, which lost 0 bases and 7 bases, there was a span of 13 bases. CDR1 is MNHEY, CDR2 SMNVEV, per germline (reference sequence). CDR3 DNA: TGTGCCAGCAGTTTATCGCCGGGGTCCAGGCAGCCCCAGCATTTT. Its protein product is CASSLSPGSRQPQHF.

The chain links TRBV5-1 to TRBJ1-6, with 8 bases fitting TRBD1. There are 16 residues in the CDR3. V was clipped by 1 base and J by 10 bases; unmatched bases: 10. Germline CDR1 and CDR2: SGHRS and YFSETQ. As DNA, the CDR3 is TGCGCCAGCAGCTTGATCAGGGGGCGAAAGGAGTCACCCCTCCACTTT. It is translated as CASSLIRGRKESPLHF.

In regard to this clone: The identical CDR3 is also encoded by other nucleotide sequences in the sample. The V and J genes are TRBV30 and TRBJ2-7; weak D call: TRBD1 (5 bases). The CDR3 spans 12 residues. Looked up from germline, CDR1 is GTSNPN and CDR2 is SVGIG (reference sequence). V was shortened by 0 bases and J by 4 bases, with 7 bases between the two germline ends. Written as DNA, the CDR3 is TGTGCCTGGAGTGTAACAGGTTACGAGCAGTACTTC. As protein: CAWSVTGYEQYF.

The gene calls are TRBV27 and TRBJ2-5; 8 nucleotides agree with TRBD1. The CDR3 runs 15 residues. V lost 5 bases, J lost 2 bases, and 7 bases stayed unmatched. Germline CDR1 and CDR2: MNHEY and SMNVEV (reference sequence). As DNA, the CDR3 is TGTGCCAGCAGTCCCCCCGGGACAGGACAAGAGACCCAGTACTTC. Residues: CASSPPGTGQETQYF.

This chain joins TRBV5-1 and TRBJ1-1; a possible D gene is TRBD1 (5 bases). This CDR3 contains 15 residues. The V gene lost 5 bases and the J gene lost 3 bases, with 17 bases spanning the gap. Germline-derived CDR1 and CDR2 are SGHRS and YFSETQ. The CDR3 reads CASRTAGGIDTEAFF. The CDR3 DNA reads TGCGCCAGCAGGACGGCCGGGGGGATAGACACTGAAGCTTTCTTT.

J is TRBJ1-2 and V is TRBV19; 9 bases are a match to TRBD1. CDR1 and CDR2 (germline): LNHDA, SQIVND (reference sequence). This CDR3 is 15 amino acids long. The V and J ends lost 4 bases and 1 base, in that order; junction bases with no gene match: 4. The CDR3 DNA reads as TGTGCCAGTAGTACCAGGGACAGGGATAACTATGGCTACACCTTC. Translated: CASSTRDRDNYGYTF.

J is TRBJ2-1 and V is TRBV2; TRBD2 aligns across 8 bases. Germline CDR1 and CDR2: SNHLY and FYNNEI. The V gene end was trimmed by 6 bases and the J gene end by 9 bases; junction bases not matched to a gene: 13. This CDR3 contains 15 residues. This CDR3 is CASSPLADGLFEQFF. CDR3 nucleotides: TGTGCCAGCAGCCCACTAGCGGACGGGCTATTTGAGCAGTTCTTC.

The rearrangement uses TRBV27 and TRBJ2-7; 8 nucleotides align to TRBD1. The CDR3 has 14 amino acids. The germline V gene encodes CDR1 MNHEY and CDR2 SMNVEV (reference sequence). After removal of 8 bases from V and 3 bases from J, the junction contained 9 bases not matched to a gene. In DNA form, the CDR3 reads TGTGCCAGCGCCAGAGGGACAGGCCTCTACGAGCAGTACTTC. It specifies CASARGTGLYEQYF.

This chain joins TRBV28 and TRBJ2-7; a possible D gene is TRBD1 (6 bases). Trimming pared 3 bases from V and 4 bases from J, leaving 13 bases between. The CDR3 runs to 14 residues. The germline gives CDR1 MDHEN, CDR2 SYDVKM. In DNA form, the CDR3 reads TGTGCCAGCAGTTTGAGGGACATTTTTTACGAGCAGTACTTC. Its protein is CASSLRDIFYEQYF.

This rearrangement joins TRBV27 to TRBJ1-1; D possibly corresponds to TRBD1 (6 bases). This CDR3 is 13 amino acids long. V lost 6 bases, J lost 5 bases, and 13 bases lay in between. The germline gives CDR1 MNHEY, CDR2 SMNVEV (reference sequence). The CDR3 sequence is CASRFGGRTEAFF. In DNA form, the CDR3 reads TGTGCCAGCAGATTTGGGGGCCGGACTGAAGCTTTCTTT.

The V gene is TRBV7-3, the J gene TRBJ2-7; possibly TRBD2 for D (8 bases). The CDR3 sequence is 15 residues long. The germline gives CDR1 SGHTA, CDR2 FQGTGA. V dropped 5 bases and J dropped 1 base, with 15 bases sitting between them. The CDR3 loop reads CASSPAGGQSYEQYF. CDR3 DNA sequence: TGTGCCAGCAGCCCCGCGGGGGGACAGTCCTACGAGCAGTACTTC.

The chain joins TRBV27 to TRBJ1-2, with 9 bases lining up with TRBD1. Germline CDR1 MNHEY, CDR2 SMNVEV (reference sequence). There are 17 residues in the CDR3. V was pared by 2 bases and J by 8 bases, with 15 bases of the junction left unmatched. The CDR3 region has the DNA TGTGCCAGCAGTTTAGCAGCGGAGGACAGGGGATTGGAGGGCTACACCTTC. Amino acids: CASSLAAEDRGLEGYTF.

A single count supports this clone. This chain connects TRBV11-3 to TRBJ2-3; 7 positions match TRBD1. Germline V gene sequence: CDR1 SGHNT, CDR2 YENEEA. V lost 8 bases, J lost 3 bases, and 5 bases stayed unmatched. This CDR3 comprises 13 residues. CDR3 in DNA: TGTGCCAGCCGGGGACAGCCGACAGATACGCAGTATTTT. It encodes CASRGQPTDTQYF.

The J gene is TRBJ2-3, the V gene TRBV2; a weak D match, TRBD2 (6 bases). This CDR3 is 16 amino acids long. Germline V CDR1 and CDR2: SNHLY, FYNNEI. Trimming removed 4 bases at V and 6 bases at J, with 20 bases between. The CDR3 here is CASSVGTALSMDTQYF. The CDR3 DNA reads TGTGCCAGCAGTGTCGGGACTGCGCTTAGTATGGATACGCAGTATTTT.

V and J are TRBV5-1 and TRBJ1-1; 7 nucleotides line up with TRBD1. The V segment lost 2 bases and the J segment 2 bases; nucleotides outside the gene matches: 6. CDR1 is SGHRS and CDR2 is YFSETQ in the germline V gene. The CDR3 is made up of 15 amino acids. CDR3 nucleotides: TGCGCCAGCAGCTTCTCCGGGACAGAAAACACTGAAGCTTTCTTT. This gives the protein CASSFSGTENTEAFF.